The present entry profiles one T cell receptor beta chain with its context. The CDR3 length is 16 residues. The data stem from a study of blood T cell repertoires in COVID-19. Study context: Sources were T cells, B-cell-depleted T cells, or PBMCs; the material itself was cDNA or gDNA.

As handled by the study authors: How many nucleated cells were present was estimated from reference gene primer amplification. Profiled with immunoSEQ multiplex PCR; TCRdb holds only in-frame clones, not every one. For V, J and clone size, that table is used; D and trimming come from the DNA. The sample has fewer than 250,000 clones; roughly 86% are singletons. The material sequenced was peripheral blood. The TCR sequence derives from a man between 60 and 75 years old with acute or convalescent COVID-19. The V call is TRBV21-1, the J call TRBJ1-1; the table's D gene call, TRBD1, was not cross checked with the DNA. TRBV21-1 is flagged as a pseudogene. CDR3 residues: CASRPLMTGWNTEAFF. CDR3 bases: TGTGCCAGCAGACCCCTTATGACAGGGTGGAACACTGAAGCTTTCTTT.